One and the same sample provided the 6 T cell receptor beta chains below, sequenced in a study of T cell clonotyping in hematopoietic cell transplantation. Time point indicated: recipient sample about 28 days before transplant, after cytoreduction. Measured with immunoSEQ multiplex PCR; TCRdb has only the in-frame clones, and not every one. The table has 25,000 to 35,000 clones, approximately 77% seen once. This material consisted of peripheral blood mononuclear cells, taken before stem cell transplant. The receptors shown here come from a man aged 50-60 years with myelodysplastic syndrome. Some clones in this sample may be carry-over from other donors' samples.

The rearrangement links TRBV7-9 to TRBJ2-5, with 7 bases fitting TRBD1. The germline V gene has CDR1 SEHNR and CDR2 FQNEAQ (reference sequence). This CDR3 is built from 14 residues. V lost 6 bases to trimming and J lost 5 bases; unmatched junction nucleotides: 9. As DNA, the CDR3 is TGTGCCAGCAGTACTGACAGGGCGAGCGAGACCCAGTACTTC. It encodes CASSTDRASETQYF.

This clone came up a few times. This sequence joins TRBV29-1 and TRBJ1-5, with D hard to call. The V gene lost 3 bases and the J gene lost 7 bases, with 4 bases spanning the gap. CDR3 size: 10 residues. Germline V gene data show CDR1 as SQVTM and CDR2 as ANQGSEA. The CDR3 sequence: CSVDPQPQHF. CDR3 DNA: TGCAGCGTTGACCCGCAGCCCCAGCATTTT.

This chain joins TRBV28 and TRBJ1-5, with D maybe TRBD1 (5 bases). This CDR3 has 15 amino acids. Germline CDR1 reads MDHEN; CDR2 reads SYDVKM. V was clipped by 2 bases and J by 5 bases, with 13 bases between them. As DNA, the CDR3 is TGTGCCAGCAGTTTACTAGGGGTAGGGCATCAGCCCCAGCATTTT. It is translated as CASSLLGVGHQPQHF. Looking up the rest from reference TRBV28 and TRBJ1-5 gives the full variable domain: DVKVTQSSRYLVKRTGEKVFLECVQDMDHENMFWYRQDPGLGLRLIYFSYDVKMKEKGDIPEGYSVSREKKERFSLILESASTNQTSMYLCASSLLGVGHQPQHFGDGTRLSIL.

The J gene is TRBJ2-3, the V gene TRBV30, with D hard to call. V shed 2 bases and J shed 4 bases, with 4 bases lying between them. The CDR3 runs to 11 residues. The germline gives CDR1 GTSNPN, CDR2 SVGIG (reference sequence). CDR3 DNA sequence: TGTGCCTGGAGTCCGGCAGATACGCAGTATTTT. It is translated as CAWSPADTQYF. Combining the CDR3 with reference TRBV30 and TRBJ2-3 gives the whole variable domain SQTIHQWPATLVQPVGSPLSLECTVEGTSNPNLYWYRQAAGRGLQLLFYSVGIGQISSEVPQNLSASRPQDRQFILSSKKLLLSDSGFYLCAWSPADTQYFGPGTRLTVL.

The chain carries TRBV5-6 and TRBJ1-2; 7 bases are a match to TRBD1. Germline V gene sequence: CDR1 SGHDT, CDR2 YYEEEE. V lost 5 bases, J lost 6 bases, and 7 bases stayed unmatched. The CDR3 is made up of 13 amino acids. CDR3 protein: CASRPTGTDGYTF. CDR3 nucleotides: TGTGCCAGCAGACCAACCGGGACAGATGGCTACACCTTC. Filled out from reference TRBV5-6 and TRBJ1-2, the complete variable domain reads DAGVTQSPTHLIKTRGQQVTLRCSPKSGHDTVSWYQQALGQGPQFIFQYYEEEERQRGNFPDRFSGHQFPNYSSELNVNALLLGDSALYLCASRPTGTDGYTFGSGTRLTVV.

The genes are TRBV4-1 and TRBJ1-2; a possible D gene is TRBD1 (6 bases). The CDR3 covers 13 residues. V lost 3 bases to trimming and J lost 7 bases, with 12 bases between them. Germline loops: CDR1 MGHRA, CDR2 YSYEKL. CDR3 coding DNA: TGCGCCAGCAGCCATGTGTCAGGGGCTGGCTACACCTTC. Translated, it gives CASSHVSGAGYTF.